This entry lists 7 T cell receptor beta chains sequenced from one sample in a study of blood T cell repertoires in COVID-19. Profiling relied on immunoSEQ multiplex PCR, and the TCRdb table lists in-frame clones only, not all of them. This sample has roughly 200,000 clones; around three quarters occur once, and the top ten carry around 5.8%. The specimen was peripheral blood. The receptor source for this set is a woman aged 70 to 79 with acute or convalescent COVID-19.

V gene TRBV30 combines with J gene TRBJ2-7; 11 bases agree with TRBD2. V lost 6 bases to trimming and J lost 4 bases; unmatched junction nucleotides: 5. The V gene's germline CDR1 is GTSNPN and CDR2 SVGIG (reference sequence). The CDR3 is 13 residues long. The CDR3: CACNGLAGYEQYF. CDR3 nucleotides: TGTGCCTGTAACGGACTAGCGGGTTACGAGCAGTACTTC. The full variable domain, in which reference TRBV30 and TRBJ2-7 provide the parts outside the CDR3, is SQTIHQWPATLVQPVGSPLSLECTVEGTSNPNLYWYRQAAGRGLQLLFYSVGIGQISSEVPQNLSASRPQDRQFILSSKKLLLSDSGFYLCACNGLAGYEQYFGPGTRLTVT.

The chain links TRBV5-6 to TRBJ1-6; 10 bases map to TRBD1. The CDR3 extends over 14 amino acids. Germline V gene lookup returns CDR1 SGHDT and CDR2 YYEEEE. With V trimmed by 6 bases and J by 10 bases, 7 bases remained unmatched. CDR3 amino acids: CASNYGQGDSPLHF. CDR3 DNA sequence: TGTGCCAGCAATTACGGACAGGGGGACTCACCCCTCCACTTT.

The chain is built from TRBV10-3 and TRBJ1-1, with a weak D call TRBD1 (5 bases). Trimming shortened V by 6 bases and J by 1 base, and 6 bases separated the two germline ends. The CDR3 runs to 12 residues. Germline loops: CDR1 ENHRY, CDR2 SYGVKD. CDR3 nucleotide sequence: TGTGCCATCAGCCAGGGGAACACTGAAGCTTTCTTT. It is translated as CAISQGNTEAFF.

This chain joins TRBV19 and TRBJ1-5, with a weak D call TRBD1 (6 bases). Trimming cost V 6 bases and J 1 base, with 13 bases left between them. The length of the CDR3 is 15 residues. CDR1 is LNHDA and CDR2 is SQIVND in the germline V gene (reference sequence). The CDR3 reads CASSPGQRSNQPQHF. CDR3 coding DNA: TGTGCCAGTAGCCCGGGACAAAGAAGCAATCAGCCCCAGCATTTT.

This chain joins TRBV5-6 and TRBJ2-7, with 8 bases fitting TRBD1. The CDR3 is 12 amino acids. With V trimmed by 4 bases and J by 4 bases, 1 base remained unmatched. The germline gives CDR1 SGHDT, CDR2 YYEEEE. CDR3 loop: CASSHRGYEQYF. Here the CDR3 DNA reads TGTGCCAGCAGCCACAGGGGGTACGAGCAGTACTTC. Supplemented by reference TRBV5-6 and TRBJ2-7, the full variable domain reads DAGVTQSPTHLIKTRGQQVTLRCSPKSGHDTVSWYQQALGQGPQFIFQYYEEEERQRGNFPDRFSGHQFPNYSSELNVNALLLGDSALYLCASSHRGYEQYFGPGTRLTVT.

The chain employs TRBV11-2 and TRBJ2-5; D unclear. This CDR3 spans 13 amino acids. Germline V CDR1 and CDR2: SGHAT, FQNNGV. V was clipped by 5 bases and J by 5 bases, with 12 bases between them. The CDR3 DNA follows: TGTGCCAGCAGCCGAGAGGTAGATGAGACCCAGTACTTC. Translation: CASSREVDETQYF.

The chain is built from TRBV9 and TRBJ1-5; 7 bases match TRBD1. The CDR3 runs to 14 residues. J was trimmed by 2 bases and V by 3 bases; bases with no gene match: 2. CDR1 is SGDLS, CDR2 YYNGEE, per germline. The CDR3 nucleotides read TGTGCCAGCAGCGGAACAGGGGGCAATCAGCCCCAGCATTTT. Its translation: CASSGTGGNQPQHF.